This T cell receptor (beta chain) was obtained from a study of CD8+CD57+ T cells in acquired aplastic anemia. V was trimmed by 2 bases and J by 4 bases, leaving 9 bases between them. The CDR3 totals 13 residues. The germline V gene has CDR1 SGHRS and CDR2 YFSETQ. Many counts were recorded for this clonotype. CD8+CD57+ cell expansion, shown by flow cytometry, had occurred in the patients selected for sequencing. Genomic DNA was employed as the template in profiling TCR beta VDJ and CDR3. TCRdb called the reads again in MiXCR, with one record for every CDR3 protein. The sample holds under 350,000 distinct CDR3 sequences, roughly 53% seen once.

Sample: sorted CD4+, CD8+, or CD8+CD57+ T cells (not recorded which) from PBMCs. This sequence was found in a human donor with aplastic anemia. V gene TRBV5-1 combines with J gene TRBJ1-2; no reliable D call. The CDR3 DNA follows: TGCGCCAGCAGCTTCATACCGATCTATGGCTACACCTTC. Encoded protein: CASSFIPIYGYTF.